One TCR beta chain is described in this entry. The data originate from a study of T cells expressing NK-cell markers. Reanalyzing the 5' RACE reads, TCRdb keeps one entry per CDR3 protein, without DNA. In total, the table holds roughly 450,000 distinct CDR3 sequences. CDR3 length equals 14 residues. From germline, CDR1 is MNHEY and CDR2 SMNVEV (reference sequence). The chain recombines TRBV27 with TRBJ2-1; TCRdb lists TRBD2, though no DNA is available to test this call. Sequencing was performed on blood T cells: a sorted CD56 or NKG2C T cell subset, CD4+ or CD8+ T cells, or bulk PBMC T cells (not recorded which). This clonotype originated in a woman aged 45-65 years in good health. This CDR3 reads CASSLSLAVGEQFF.